This entry features one T cell receptor (beta chain) sequence. The junction had 8 bases not matched to a gene; V was cut back by 2 bases and J by 2 bases. CDR3 length: 17 residues. The germline CDR1 and CDR2 sequences are PRHDT and FYEKMQ (reference sequence). The data originate from a study of blood T cell repertoires in COVID-19. Study-wide background: From the United States, Italy and Spain came samples of acute and convalescent COVID-19. Nucleic acid was either cDNA or gDNA, and it came from T cells, B-cell-depleted T cells, or PBMCs.

Methods used by the authors: From reference gene primer amplification, estimates of nucleated cell counts were derived. The assay was immunoSEQ multiplex PCR, and TCRdb's table has in-frame clones only and misses some. V and J calls and clone size come straight from that table; D and trimming were deduced from the DNA. Of under 250,000 clones listed, about 90% are singletons. The specimen sequenced was peripheral blood. This chain connects TRBV13 to TRBJ2-5, with TRBD2 identical over 10 bases. This clonotype originated in a woman aged 55-70 years with acute or convalescent COVID-19. The CDR3 here is CASSLKFGLADQETQYF. The CDR3 nucleotides read TGTGCCAGCAGCTTAAAATTTGGACTAGCGGATCAAGAGACCCAGTACTTC.